The source of this T cell receptor beta chain is a study of Ad26.COV2.S vaccination and SARS-CoV-2 variants. Treatment of the sample: around 19 received Ad26.COV2.S at low or high dose, single or two shots; five or six received placebo; per-sample allocation not given. At day 63 after the first vaccine or placebo injection, samples were drawn. The protocol was immunoSEQ multiplex PCR, while the TCRdb copy is restricted to in-frame clones and leaves out a portion. The sample records some 340,000 clones, roughly 80% being singletons. Germline V gene sequence: CDR1 MNHEY, CDR2 SMNVEV (reference sequence). V lost 6 bases and J 0 bases, leaving 9 bases between the germline ends. This CDR3 region has 14 residues.

The V and J genes are TRBV27 and TRBJ2-1; perhaps TRBD2 as D (5 bases). This clonotype was obtained from a person between 18 and 65 years old who received the Ad26.COV2.S COVID-19 vaccine or a placebo. Source: peripheral blood, taken in a trial of Ad26.COV2.S vaccine versus placebo. The chain's CDR3 is CASSLASSYNEQFF. The DNA of the CDR3 is TGTGCCAGCAGCCTAGCTAGCTCCTACAATGAGCAGTTCTTC.